This entry lists 15 T cell receptor beta chains sequenced from one sample in a study of response to subunit inactivated influenza vaccine. TCRdb analysed the RT-PCR reads with MiXCR anew, one entry per CDR3 protein. The sample includes approximately 500,000 distinct CDR3 sequences, approximately 12% seen only once; the top ten take roughly 13%. The specimen comprised PBMCs from blood, sampled roughly 48 days after vaccination. These receptors came from a man over 45 who received an inactivated influenza vaccine.

This clonotype turned up a few times. J is TRBJ2-1 and V is TRBV20-1, with 7 bases lining up with TRBD2. The ends lost 4 bases at V and 10 bases at J; junction bases unmatched: 10. The CDR3 length is 13 residues. Per germline, CDR1 DFQATT and CDR2 SNEGSKA (reference sequence). For the CDR3, the DNA is TGCAGTGCTACTCTGGCGGGAGTAAAAGAGCAGTTCTTC. The encoded protein is CSATLAGVKEQFF.

This clonotype was picked up a small number of times. This chain connects TRBV7-8 to TRBJ2-7; weak D call: TRBD1 (5 bases). The germline CDR1 and CDR2 sequences are SGHVS and FQNEAQ. The ends were cut back, 0 bases at V and 7 bases at J, with 16 bases in the middle. The CDR3 covers 15 residues. The CDR3 DNA reads TGTGCCAGCAGCTTAGCGCAGTGGGTCAACAGGGAGCAGTACTTC. This gives the protein CASSLAQWVNREQYF.

This clonotype has just a few counts. The CDR3 sequence: CASSQASFVGGTETQYF. CDR3 coding DNA: TGTGCCAGCAGTCAGGCCAGTTTCGTGGGGGGGACGGAGACCCAGTACTTC. V usage is TRBV6-1 and J usage is TRBJ2-5, with TRBD2 matching 7 bases. Germline V CDR1 and CDR2: MNHNS, SASEGT. The CDR3 length is 17 residues. V lost 5 bases and J lost 5; bases outside the gene matches: 17.

This clonotype was detected only a few times. V gene TRBV27 combines with J gene TRBJ2-3; D gene ambiguous. The CDR3 contains 14 residues. Germline values: CDR1 MNHEY, CDR2 SMNVEV (reference sequence). Between the trimmed V and J ends, which lost 0 bases and 6 bases, there was a span of 10 bases. CDR3 residues: CASSLSQASDTQYF. CDR3 DNA sequence: TGTGCCAGCAGTTTATCTCAGGCATCTGATACGCAGTATTTT.

This chain joins TRBV14 and TRBJ2-2; TRBD1 might be the D (5 bases). V dropped 4 bases and J dropped 3 bases, with 12 bases sitting between them. Germline CDR1 SGHDN, CDR2 FVKESK. The CDR3 is made up of 15 amino acids. CDR3 nucleotides: TGTGCCAGCAGCCCAGCCAGGGCCTACACCGGGGAGCTGTTTTTT. This translates into CASSPARAYTGELFF.

This clonotype was found a few times. The chain employs TRBV7-6 and TRBJ2-5; the D is unclear. V lost 3 bases and J 5 bases, leaving 7 bases between the germline ends. Germline values: CDR1 SGHVS, CDR2 FNYEAQ. The length of the CDR3 is 12 residues. The CDR3 protein is CASSFGVETQYF. In nucleotides, the CDR3 is TGTGCCAGCAGCTTTGGCGTGGAGACCCAGTACTTC.

The J gene is TRBJ2-1, the V gene TRBV12-3 or TRBV12-4; the match to TRBD2 covers 13 bases. This CDR3 comprises 16 residues. The V segment lost 7 bases and the J segment 7 bases; nucleotides outside the gene matches: 10. The chain's CDR3 is CASTSSGTSGKNEQFF. CDR3 nucleotide sequence: TGTGCCAGCACCTCCTCCGGGACTAGCGGGAAGAATGAGCAGTTCTTC.

The table lists this clonotype with many counts. This chain links TRBV6-6 with TRBJ2-3; D gene unclear. Germline CDR1 reads MNHNY; CDR2 reads SVGAGI (reference sequence). Trimming removed 5 bases from V and 4 bases from J, with 7 bases in between. The CDR3 totals 12 residues. CDR3 protein: CASSRIADTQYF. CDR3 DNA sequence: TGTGCCAGCAGTCGAATAGCAGATACGCAGTATTTT.

This rearrangement joins TRBV10-3 to TRBJ2-7; the D gene is possibly TRBD1 (6 bases). The CDR3 runs 14 residues. From germline, CDR1 is ENHRY and CDR2 SYGVKD. Between the trimmed V and J ends, which lost 4 bases and 4 bases, there was a span of 14 bases. CDR3 sequence reads: CAISGGTQGYEQYF. In DNA, the CDR3 is TGTGCCATCAGTGGGGGGACACAGGGTTACGAGCAGTACTTC.

The chain has TRBV6-2 or TRBV6-3 and TRBJ2-4, with 9 positions matching TRBD1. CDR3 length equals 14 residues. CDR1 and CDR2 (germline): MNHEY, SVGEGT. V lost 5 bases and J lost 6; bases outside the gene matches: 5. CDR3 coding DNA: TGTGCCAGCAGTACACAGGGGGCGAGAAACATTCAGTACTTC. Its translation: CASSTQGARNIQYF.

The chain uses TRBV7-8 and TRBJ2-2, with 11 bases that match TRBD2. The J segment lost 5 bases and the V segment lost 1 base, leaving 9 bases of the junction unmatched. This CDR3 contains 18 residues. From germline, CDR1 is SGHVS and CDR2 FQNEAQ. DNA of the CDR3: TGTGCCAGCAGCTTAGTTCCCTATAGCGGGAGGGGGACCGGGGAGCTGTTTTTT. This codes for CASSLVPYSGRGTGELFF.

This clonotype was counted at least ten times. The V call is TRBV20-1, the J call TRBJ2-7; 9 bases are a match to TRBD1. V shed 5 bases and J 1 base; nucleotides not matched to a gene: 3. Germline CDR1 is DFQATT and CDR2 is SNEGSKA (reference sequence). This CDR3 region has 13 residues. The CDR3 reads CSAGDRASYEQYF. The CDR3 DNA is TGCAGTGCTGGGGACAGGGCTTCCTACGAGCAGTACTTC.

The chain carries TRBV23-1 and TRBJ2-7; D is unclear. Being an ORF, TRBV23-1 has a function that is uncertain. V was cut by 2 bases and J by 4 bases, with 9 bases left in between. This CDR3 has 13 amino acids. CDR3 bases: TGCGCCAGCAGTCAAGGATTTGGATACGAGCAGTACTTC. Protein sequence: CASSQGFGYEQYF.

The chain recombines TRBV7-9 with TRBJ2-2; 7 bases fit TRBD2. Per germline, CDR1 SEHNR and CDR2 FQNEAQ (reference sequence). J was trimmed by 5 bases and V by 4 bases; bases with no gene match: 13. The CDR3 consists of 17 residues. CDR3 in DNA: TGTGCCAGCAGCTCGACTCGGGCTAGCGGAGGGACCGGGGAGCTGTTTTTT. As protein: CASSSTRASGGTGELFF.

This clonotype has a handful of counts. The chain is built from TRBV7-2 and TRBJ1-2, with D unclear. The CDR3 runs 14 residues. Germline V gene lookup returns CDR1 SGHTA and CDR2 FQGNSA. V lost 0 bases and J 1 base, leaving 6 bases between the germline ends. The CDR3 reads CASSLALVNYGYTF. The CDR3 DNA reads as TGTGCCAGCAGCTTAGCTTTGGTTAACTATGGCTACACCTTC.